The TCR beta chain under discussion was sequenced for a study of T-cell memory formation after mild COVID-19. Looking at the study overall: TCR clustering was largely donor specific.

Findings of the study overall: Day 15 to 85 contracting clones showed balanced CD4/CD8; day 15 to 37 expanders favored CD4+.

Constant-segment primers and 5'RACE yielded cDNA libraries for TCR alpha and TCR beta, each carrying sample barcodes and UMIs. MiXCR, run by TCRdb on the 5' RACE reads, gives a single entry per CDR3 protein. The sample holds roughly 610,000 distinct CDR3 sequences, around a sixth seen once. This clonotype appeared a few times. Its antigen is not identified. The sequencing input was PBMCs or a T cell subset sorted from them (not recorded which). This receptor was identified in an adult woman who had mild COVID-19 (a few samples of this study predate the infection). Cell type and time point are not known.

CDR3 loop: CSVEWAYNEQFF. DNA for the CDR3: TGCAGCGTTGAGTGGGCCTACAATGAGCAGTTCTTC. This rearrangement joins TRBV29-1 to TRBJ2-1, with D unclear. CDR1 SQVTM and CDR2 ANQGSEA come from the germline V gene. The V end was cut by 3 bases, the J end by 2 bases, with 5 bases between. There are 12 residues in the CDR3.